The 25 T cell receptor beta chains below come from one sample, sequenced in a study of cytomegalovirus exposure and HLA in healthy donors. PCR used 60 Vbeta primers and 13 Jbeta primers. This table comes from immunoSEQ multiplex PCR, and its TCRdb copy is limited to in-frame clones, with some not included. This table holds around 81,000 clones, roughly 64% found once. Input material: PBMCs. The receptors come from a man aged 30-40 years in good health and CMV-seropositive.

This chain connects TRBV5-1 to TRBJ2-1, with 8 bases that match TRBD2. The CDR3 is made up of 14 amino acids. The ends lost 5 bases at V and 8 bases at J; junction bases unmatched: 9. Germline CDR1 reads SGHRS; CDR2 reads YFSETQ. CDR3 coding DNA: TGCGCCAGCAGGGAAGCGGGAGCCTTGGATGAGCAGTTCTTC. This gives the protein CASREAGALDEQFF.

This chain connects TRBV7-2 to TRBJ2-3; 10 bases align to TRBD2. Germline V gene lookup returns CDR1 SGHTA and CDR2 FQGNSA. Trimming at V came to 1 base and at J to 2 bases, leaving 12 bases not matched to a gene. This CDR3 is 19 amino acids long. The CDR3 protein is CASSLVASGSRLTTDTQYF. In DNA, the CDR3 is TGTGCCAGCAGCTTAGTGGCTAGCGGGAGCAGGCTAACCACAGATACGCAGTATTTT.

As to this clone: At one end, the junction sequence differs from germline, possibly due to a read error. CDR3 region: CSSSLSVYGYTF. DNA for the CDR3: TGTTCCAGCAGCTTATCGGTCTATGGCTACACCTTC. V gene TRBV7-9 combines with J gene TRBJ1-2; no clear D. The CDR3 has 12 residues. Germline CDR1 SEHNR, CDR2 FQNEAQ (reference sequence).

Only one count was recorded for this clone. The chain employs TRBV5-6 and TRBJ2-7; TRBD1 aligns across 9 bases. V dropped 0 bases and J dropped 3; count of bases not matched to a gene: 4. The CDR3 is 15 residues long. The germline V gene has CDR1 SGHDT and CDR2 YYEEEE. For the CDR3, the DNA is TGTGCCAGCAGCTTGGGCGGGACAGGGATCTACGAGCAGTACTTC. This translates into CASSLGGTGIYEQYF.

This clone has a single count. The genes are TRBV4-1 and TRBJ2-7; 7 nucleotides line up with TRBD1. J lost 0 bases, V lost 4 bases, and 3 bases had no gene match. There are 14 residues in the CDR3. The germline V gene has CDR1 MGHRA and CDR2 YSYEKL. This CDR3 is CASSRGQDSYEQYF. DNA for the CDR3: TGCGCCAGCAGCCGAGGACAGGACTCCTACGAGCAGTACTTC.

The genes are TRBV2 and TRBJ1-2; 10 bases map to TRBD1. The CDR3 sequence is 16 residues long. J gave up 7 bases and V 6 bases, and 14 bases lay outside the gene matches. Germline CDR1 reads SNHLY; CDR2 reads FYNNEI. The DNA of the CDR3 is TGTGCCAGCAGCGCCGAGGGACAGGGGTTAGGGAGTGGCTACACCTTC. This codes for CASSAEGQGLGSGYTF.

There are a few counts of this clone. V usage is TRBV4-1 and J usage is TRBJ2-7; 7 bases are a match to TRBD1. The CDR3 runs to 14 residues. Germline V gene lookup returns CDR1 MGHRA and CDR2 YSYEKL. The V gene end was trimmed by 1 base and the J gene end by 2 bases; junction bases not matched to a gene: 2. CDR3 DNA sequence: TGCGCCAGCAGCCAAGCTCAGGGGGCCTACGAGCAGTACTTC. It specifies CASSQAQGAYEQYF.

This clone was seen only a few times. The chain links TRBV12-5 to TRBJ2-2, with D unresolved. The CDR3 sequence is 13 residues long. CDR1 and CDR2 from the germline V gene are LGHNT and FRNRAP. The V end was cut by 4 bases, the J end by 4 bases, with 7 bases between. The CDR3 region has the DNA TGTGCTAGTGGTTCCAGATTCACCGGGGAGCTGTTTTTT. It is translated as CASGSRFTGELFF.

V is TRBV7-2 and J is TRBJ1-2; 7 bases agree with TRBD1. This CDR3 comprises 15 residues. Germline CDR1 SGHTA, CDR2 FQGNSA. The V gene end was trimmed by 5 bases and the J gene end by 5 bases; junction bases not matched to a gene: 11. CDR3 residues: CASSGRTGSGYGYTF. CDR3 coding DNA: TGTGCCAGCAGCGGCCGGACAGGTTCGGGTTATGGCTACACCTTC.

The genes are TRBV19 and TRBJ1-2, with 7 nucleotides matching TRBD1. CDR3 length equals 18 residues. CDR1 is LNHDA, CDR2 SQIVND, per germline (reference sequence). Unmatched junction bases numbered 15, after V lost 5 bases and J lost 0 bases. As DNA, the CDR3 is TGTGCCAGTAGTCATCGAGGGGGCGAGGGACCGTCTAACTATGGCTACACCTTC. This sequence encodes CASSHRGGEGPSNYGYTF.

V is TRBV9 and J is TRBJ2-5; D is undetermined. CDR3 size: 14 residues. V lost 2 bases to trimming and J lost 4 bases, with 12 bases between them. Germline assignment: CDR1 SGDLS and CDR2 YYNGEE. In nucleotides, the CDR3 is TGTGCCAGCAGCGTTTCGACTTTGAGAGAGACCCAGTACTTC. As protein: CASSVSTLRETQYF. The full variable domain, rest sourced from reference TRBV9 and TRBJ2-5, is DSGVTQTPKHLITATGQRVTLRCSPRSGDLSVYWYQQSLDQGLQFLIQYYNGEERAKGNILERFSAQQFPDLHSELNLSSLELGDSALYFCASSVSTLRETQYFGPGTRLLVL.

The J gene is TRBJ2-7, the V gene TRBV14; possibly TRBD2 for D (5 bases). V gave up 6 bases and J gave up 6 bases, with 15 bases separating them. The CDR3 contains 13 residues. CDR1 and CDR2 (germline): SGHDN, FVKESK. The DNA for the CDR3 is TGTGCCAGCAGTCCGGGGATCCAGTCCGAGCAGTACTTC. The encoded protein is CASSPGIQSEQYF.

This clone has only a few counts. The DNA for the CDR3 is TGTGCCAGCAGCCAAGAAGCGGGGAGGGACCAAGAGACCCAGTACTTC. Protein sequence: CASSQEAGRDQETQYF. This rearrangement joins TRBV4-2 to TRBJ2-5; 7 nucleotides line up with TRBD2. The CDR3 totals 16 residues. CDR1 is LGHNA, CDR2 YNFKEQ, per germline. With 0 bases clipped from V and 0 bases from J, the junction kept 4 bases outside the gene matches.

This sequence joins TRBV2 and TRBJ1-1; the match to TRBD1 covers 10 bases. J lost 1 base, V lost 7 bases, and 3 bases had no gene match. The CDR3 runs 14 residues. Germline V gives CDR1 SNHLY, CDR2 FYNNEI. CDR3 sequence (DNA): TGTGCCAGCAAATGGACAGGGGGGAACACTGAAGCTTTCTTT. Protein sequence: CASKWTGGNTEAFF.

The J gene is TRBJ2-7, the V gene TRBV12-2; the tabulated D call, TRBD1, remains unverified against the DNA. TRBV12-2 counts as a pseudogene. The CDR3 runs 9 residues. In nucleotides, the CDR3 is TGTGCAAGCCACTACGAGCAGTACTTC. Encoded protein: CASHYEQYF.

The chain links TRBV7-2 to TRBJ1-4; 7 bases line up with TRBD1. CDR1 is SGHTA, CDR2 FQGNSA, per germline. This CDR3 contains 15 residues. The V gene end was trimmed by 1 base and the J gene end by 5 bases; junction bases not matched to a gene: 4. CDR3 DNA: TGTGCCAGCAGCTTAGATGCAGGGGGGAATGAAAAACTGTTTTTT. This sequence encodes CASSLDAGGNEKLFF.

The chain has TRBV10-1 and TRBJ2-5; TRBD2 might be the D (6 bases). The CDR3 sequence is 13 residues long. Germline CDR1 is WNHNN and CDR2 is SYGVQD (reference sequence). V shed 10 bases and J shed 5 bases, with 17 bases lying between them. DNA for the CDR3: TGCGCCATACCCGGGACTTGGGGGGAGACCCAGTACTTC. It translates to CAIPGTWGETQYF.

The genes are TRBV20-1 and TRBJ2-7; no clear D gene. Looked up from germline, CDR1 is DFQATT and CDR2 is SNEGSKA (reference sequence). This CDR3 region has 11 residues. The CDR3 region has the DNA TGCCCAAACGAGCGCACCTACGAGCAGTACTTC. It is translated as CPNERTYEQYF.

The chain joins TRBV7-6 to TRBJ2-7; the match to TRBD1 covers 7 bases. Germline loops: CDR1 SGHVS, CDR2 FNYEAQ. V lost 4 bases and J lost 5; bases outside the gene matches: 8. The CDR3 covers 14 residues. The CDR3 nucleotides are TGTGCCAGCAGCTCCGTGACAGGGTCCAACGAGCAGTACTTC. Its translation is CASSSVTGSNEQYF.

V is TRBV6-1 and J is TRBJ2-3; tentatively, D is TRBD2 (7 bases). Trimming removed 5 bases from V and 3 bases from J, with 15 bases in between. The length of the CDR3 is 15 residues. The V gene's germline CDR1 is MNHNS and CDR2 SASEGT. The CDR3 here is CASSLGGVGTDTQYF. CDR3 DNA: TGTGCCAGCAGTTTAGGGGGGGTCGGGACAGATACGCAGTATTTT.

The chain links TRBV5-5 to TRBJ2-2; D is perhaps TRBD1 (6 bases). The CDR3 is made up of 15 amino acids. V was cut by 4 bases and J by 3 bases, with 13 bases left in between. CDR1 is SGHKS and CDR2 is YYEKEE in the germline V gene (reference sequence). Written as DNA, the CDR3 is TGTGCCAGCAGCCCCTGGGACACGCACACCGGGGAGCTGTTTTTT. Protein: CASSPWDTHTGELFF.

The chain links TRBV7-6 to TRBJ2-1; D is unresolved. V was pared by 2 bases and J by 5 bases, with 7 bases between. Germline V CDR1 and CDR2: SGHVS, FNYEAQ. This CDR3 is 13 amino acids long. CDR3 in DNA: TGTGCCAGCAGCTTAAGCGTGAACAATGAGCAGTTCTTC. Translating gives CASSLSVNNEQFF.

In its sample, this clone was seen a few times. The genes are TRBV7-9 and TRBJ1-2; 7 bases fit TRBD1. This CDR3 has 15 residues. V lost 0 bases and J lost 4; bases outside the gene matches: 5. The V gene's germline CDR1 is SEHNR and CDR2 FQNEAQ (reference sequence). Here the CDR3 reads CASSLAQGGGYGYTF. CDR3 sequence (DNA): TGTGCCAGCAGCTTAGCGCAGGGGGGCGGCTATGGCTACACCTTC.

The genes are TRBV19 and TRBJ1-5; unclear D gene. CDR1 LNHDA and CDR2 SQIVND come from the germline V gene (reference sequence). The V end lost 1 base, the J end lost 3 bases, and 7 bases lay between the germline ends. The CDR3 has 14 residues. The CDR3 DNA reads as TGTGCCAGTAGTATAGGCGGCCTCAATCAGCCCCAGCATTTT. It is translated as CASSIGGLNQPQHF. Complete variable domain (other parts from reference TRBV19 and TRBJ1-5): DGGITQSPKYLFRKEGQNVTLSCEQNLNHDAMYWYRQDPGQGLRLIYYSQIVNDFQKGDIAEGYSVSREKKESFPLTVTSAQKNPTAFYLCASSIGGLNQPQHFGDGTRLSIL.

The rearrangement joins TRBV21-1 to TRBJ2-7; no DNA check was done on the table's D call, TRBD2. TRBV21-1 is marked as a pseudogene. This CDR3 spans 12 amino acids. CDR3 coding DNA: TGTGCCAGCAGCAAATTCACCAGCGTCGAGTACTTC. Residues: CASSKFTSVEYF.